Presented here are 14 T cell receptor beta chains from one specimen sequenced in a study of blood T cell repertoires in COVID-19. Generated by immunoSEQ multiplex PCR, the TCRdb table keeps only in-frame clones and is missing some. The data show roughly 380,000 clones, with around 87% seen just once and 1.3% held by the top ten. The sample was PBMCs or T cells enriched from blood (not recorded which). Receptor source: a man younger than 45 who had recovered from COVID-19.

This clone has only a few counts. The rearrangement links TRBV19 to TRBJ1-5, with 7 bases that match TRBD1. The J segment lost 7 bases and the V segment lost 3 bases, leaving 9 bases of the junction unmatched. CDR1 is LNHDA and CDR2 is SQIVND in the germline V gene (reference sequence). The CDR3 is made up of 15 amino acids. The DNA for the CDR3 is TGTGCCAGTAGTATTGGAGGGGGCGGAAGGCAGCCCCAGCATTTT. Residues: CASSIGGGGRQPQHF. The full variable domain, completed using reference TRBV19 and TRBJ1-5, is DGGITQSPKYLFRKEGQNVTLSCEQNLNHDAMYWYRQDPGQGLRLIYYSQIVNDFQKGDIAEGYSVSREKKESFPLTVTSAQKNPTAFYLCASSIGGGGRQPQHFGDGTRLSIL.

The chain recombines TRBV3-1 (or the pseudogene TRBV3-2) with TRBJ1-1; 8 bases match TRBD1. CDR1 is LGHDT, CDR2 YNNKEL, per germline (reference sequence). J lost 3 bases, V lost 1 base, and 4 bases had no gene match. The CDR3 extends over 15 amino acids. The CDR3, as DNA: TGTGCCAGCAGCCAAGGGGCAGGGGGCCACACTGAAGCTTTCTTT. The encoded protein is CASSQGAGGHTEAFF.

This chain links TRBV6-5 with TRBJ1-1; no definite D call. Trimming took 6 bases from V and 4 from J, leaving 18 bases between them. Germline CDR1 reads MNHEY; CDR2 reads SVGAGI. The CDR3 covers 15 residues. As DNA, the CDR3 is TGTGCCAGCAGAGTAGCCCTGATAGATCGCACTGAAGCTTTCTTT. Its protein product is CASRVALIDRTEAFF.

The chain employs TRBV10-3 and TRBJ1-5; D ambiguous. V shed 4 bases and J shed 5 bases, with 9 bases lying between them. Germline V CDR1 and CDR2: ENHRY, SYGVKD. This CDR3 has 13 residues. The CDR3 region has the DNA TGTGCCATCAGTGTGGCAGGCGATCAGCCCCAGCATTTT. Encoded protein: CAISVAGDQPQHF.

The chain combines TRBV7-2 with TRBJ1-1; D is possibly TRBD1 (6 bases). Trimming stripped 5 bases from V and 5 bases from J, with 12 bases between. Germline values: CDR1 SGHTA, CDR2 FQGNSA. CDR3 length: 13 residues. The CDR3 nucleotides read TGTGCCAGCAGCGTGAAAACAGGGACTGAAGCTTTCTTT. Translation gives CASSVKTGTEAFF.

The rearrangement links TRBV27 to TRBJ1-5; D remains unclear. CDR1 is MNHEY, CDR2 SMNVEV, per germline (reference sequence). V was trimmed by 2 bases and J by 6 bases, leaving 8 bases between them. The CDR3 sequence is 13 residues long. The CDR3 DNA is TGTGCCAGCAGTTTAACGGGTTCTCAGCCCCAGCATTTT. Amino acids: CASSLTGSQPQHF.

This chain links TRBV7-2 with TRBJ1-2; D gene uncertain. This CDR3 has 14 residues. Trimming pared 0 bases from V and 2 bases from J, leaving 7 bases between. Germline-derived CDR1 and CDR2 are SGHTA and FQGNSA. The DNA of the CDR3 is TGTGCCAGCAGCTTAGCGGCGGGGAACTATGGCTACACCTTC. Its translation is CASSLAAGNYGYTF.

The genes are TRBV5-1 and TRBJ2-1; D is possibly TRBD2 (6 bases). This CDR3 contains 12 residues. Per germline, CDR1 SGHRS and CDR2 YFSETQ. V was cut by 6 bases and J by 5 bases, with 9 bases left in between. The CDR3 is CASTGTDNEQFF. CDR3 bases: TGCGCCAGCACCGGGACTGACAATGAGCAGTTCTTC.

The chain combines TRBV7-8 with TRBJ2-7; TRBD2 might be the D (5 bases). The CDR3 spans 16 residues. V was pared by 4 bases and J by 4 bases, with 20 bases between. The germline gives CDR1 SGHVS, CDR2 FQNEAQ. CDR3 sequence reads: CASSSAPGSQNYEQYF. The CDR3 nucleotides read TGTGCCAGCAGCTCGGCGCCGGGATCTCAAAATTACGAGCAGTACTTC.

The chain recombines TRBV7-2 with TRBJ1-1; tentatively, D is TRBD1 (5 bases). This CDR3 region has 14 residues. Per the germline V gene, CDR1 is SGHTA and CDR2 is FQGNSA. Trimming removed 1 base from V and 5 bases from J, with 11 bases in between. The CDR3 region has the DNA TGTGCCAGCAGCTTAGAATGGACATTAACTGAAGCTTTCTTT. Residues: CASSLEWTLTEAFF.

Note on this clone: Other DNA sequences of this sample code for an identical CDR3. The rearrangement joins TRBV9 to TRBJ2-3, with 11 bases that match TRBD2. Germline CDR1 is SGDLS and CDR2 is YYNGEE. Germline trimming cut 0 bases from V and 6 bases from J; bases unmatched to any gene: 3. The CDR3 contains 15 residues. The CDR3: CASSVGSGGADTQYF. The DNA for the CDR3 is TGTGCCAGCAGCGTAGGTAGCGGGGGGGCGGATACGCAGTATTTT.

This rearrangement joins TRBV5-5 to TRBJ1-2; 11 bases line up with TRBD1. CDR3 length: 17 amino acids. Unmatched junction bases numbered 10, after V lost 4 bases and J lost 2 bases. CDR1 is SGHKS and CDR2 is YYEKEE in the germline V gene (reference sequence). CDR3 in amino acids: CASSRGTGGFKNYGYTF. CDR3 coding DNA: TGTGCCAGCAGCCGGGGGACAGGGGGTTTTAAAAACTATGGCTACACCTTC.

Here the CDR3 reads CASSPSPDREDQQPQHF. The CDR3 DNA sequence: TGTGCCAGCTCACCATCCCCGGACAGGGAAGATCAACAGCCCCAGCATTTT. The chain couples TRBV18 to TRBJ1-5; TRBD1 agrees at 8 bases. Trimming cost V 2 bases and J 7 bases; bases outside gene matches: 13. CDR1 and CDR2 (germline): KGHSH, LQKENI. The CDR3 runs 17 residues.

The chain uses TRBV5-1 and TRBJ2-3, with a possible D match to TRBD2 (6 bases). V shed 0 bases and J shed 2 bases, with 13 bases lying between them. There are 16 residues in the CDR3. Per germline, CDR1 SGHRS and CDR2 YFSETQ. CDR3 bases: TGCGCCAGCAGCTTGGCACTCGGGGGTCCCACAGATACGCAGTATTTT. Translating gives CASSLALGGPTDTQYF.